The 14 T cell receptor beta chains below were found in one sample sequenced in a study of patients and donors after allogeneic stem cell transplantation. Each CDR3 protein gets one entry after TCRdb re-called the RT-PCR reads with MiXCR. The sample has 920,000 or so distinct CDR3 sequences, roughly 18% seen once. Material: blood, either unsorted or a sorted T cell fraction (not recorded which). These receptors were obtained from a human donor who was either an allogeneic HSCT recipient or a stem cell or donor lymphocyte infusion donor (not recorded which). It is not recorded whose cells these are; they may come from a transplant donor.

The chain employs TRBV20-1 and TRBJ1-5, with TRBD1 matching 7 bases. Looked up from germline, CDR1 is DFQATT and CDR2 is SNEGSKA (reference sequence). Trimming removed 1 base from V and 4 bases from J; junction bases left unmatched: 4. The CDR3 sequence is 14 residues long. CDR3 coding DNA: TGCAGTGCTAGAGCGGGGACAGCGAATCAGCCCCAGCATTTT. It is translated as CSARAGTANQPQHF.

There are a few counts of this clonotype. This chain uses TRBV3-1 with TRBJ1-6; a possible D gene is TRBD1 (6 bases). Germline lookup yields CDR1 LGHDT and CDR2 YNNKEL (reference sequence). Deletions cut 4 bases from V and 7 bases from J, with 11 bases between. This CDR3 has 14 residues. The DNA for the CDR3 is TGTGCCAGCAGCCGCCGGGACACAAATTCACCCCTCCACTTT. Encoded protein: CASSRRDTNSPLHF.

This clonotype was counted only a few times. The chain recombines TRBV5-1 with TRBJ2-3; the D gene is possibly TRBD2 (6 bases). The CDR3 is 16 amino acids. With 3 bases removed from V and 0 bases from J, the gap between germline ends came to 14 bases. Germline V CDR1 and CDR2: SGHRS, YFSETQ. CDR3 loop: CASSSFPSESTDTQYF. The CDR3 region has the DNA TGCGCCAGCAGCTCCTTTCCTAGCGAAAGCACAGATACGCAGTATTTT.

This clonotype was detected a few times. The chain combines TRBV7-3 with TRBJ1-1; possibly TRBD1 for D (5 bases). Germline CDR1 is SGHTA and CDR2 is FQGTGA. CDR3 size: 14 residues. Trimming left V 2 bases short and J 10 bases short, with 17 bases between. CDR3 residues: CASSLGGSPVGAFF. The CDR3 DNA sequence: TGTGCCAGCAGCTTAGGGGGTTCCCCGGTTGGAGCTTTCTTT.

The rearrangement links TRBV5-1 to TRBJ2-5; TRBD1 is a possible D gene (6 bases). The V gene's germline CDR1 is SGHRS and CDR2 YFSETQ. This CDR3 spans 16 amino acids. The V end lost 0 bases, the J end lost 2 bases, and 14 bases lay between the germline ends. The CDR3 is CASSLGGRSGQETQYF. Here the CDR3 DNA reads TGCGCCAGCAGCTTGGGGGGGCGTTCGGGACAAGAGACCCAGTACTTC.

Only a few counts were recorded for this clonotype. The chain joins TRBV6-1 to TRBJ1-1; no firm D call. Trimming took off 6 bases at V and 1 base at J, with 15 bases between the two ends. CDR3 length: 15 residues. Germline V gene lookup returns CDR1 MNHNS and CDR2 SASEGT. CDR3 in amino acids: CASSPRLVENTEAFF. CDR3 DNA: TGTGCCAGCAGCCCTCGACTCGTGGAGAACACTGAAGCTTTCTTT.

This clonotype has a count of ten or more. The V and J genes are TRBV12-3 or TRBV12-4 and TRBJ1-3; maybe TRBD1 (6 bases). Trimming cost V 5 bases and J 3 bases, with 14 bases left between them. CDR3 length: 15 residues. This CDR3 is CASSPHRVYGNTIYF. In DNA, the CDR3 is TGTGCCAGCAGTCCCCACAGGGTTTATGGAAACACCATATATTTT.

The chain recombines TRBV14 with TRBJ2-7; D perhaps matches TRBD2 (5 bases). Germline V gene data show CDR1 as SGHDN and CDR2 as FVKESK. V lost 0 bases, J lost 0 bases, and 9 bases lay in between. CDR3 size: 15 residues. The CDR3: CASSQDGGLSYEQYF. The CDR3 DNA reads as TGTGCCAGCAGCCAAGATGGCGGACTCTCCTACGAGCAGTACTTC.

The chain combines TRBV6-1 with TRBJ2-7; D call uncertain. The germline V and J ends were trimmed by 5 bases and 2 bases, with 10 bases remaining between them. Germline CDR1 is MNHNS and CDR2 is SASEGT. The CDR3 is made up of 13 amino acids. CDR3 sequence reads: CASSQSTAYEQYF. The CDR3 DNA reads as TGTGCCAGCAGTCAATCCACCGCCTACGAGCAGTACTTC.

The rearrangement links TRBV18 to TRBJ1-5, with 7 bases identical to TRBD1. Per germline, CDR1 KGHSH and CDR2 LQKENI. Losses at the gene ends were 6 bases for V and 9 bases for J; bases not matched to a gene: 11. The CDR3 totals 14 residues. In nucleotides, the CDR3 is TGTGCCAGCTCGCGAACGACAGGGCTAGCGCCCCAGCATTTT. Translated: CASSRTTGLAPQHF.

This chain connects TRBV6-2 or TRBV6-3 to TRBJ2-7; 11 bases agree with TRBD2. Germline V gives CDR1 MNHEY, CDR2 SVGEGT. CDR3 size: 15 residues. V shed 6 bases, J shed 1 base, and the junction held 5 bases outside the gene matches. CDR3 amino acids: CASRLLAGGSYEQYF. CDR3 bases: TGTGCCAGCAGACTCCTAGCGGGGGGTTCCTACGAGCAGTACTTC.

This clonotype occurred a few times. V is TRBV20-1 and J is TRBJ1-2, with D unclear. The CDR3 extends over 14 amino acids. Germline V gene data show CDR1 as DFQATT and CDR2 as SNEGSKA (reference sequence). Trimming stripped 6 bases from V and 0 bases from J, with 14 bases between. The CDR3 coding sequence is TGCAGTGCCCGCGGACGCACCACTAACTATGGCTACACCTTC. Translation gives CSARGRTTNYGYTF.

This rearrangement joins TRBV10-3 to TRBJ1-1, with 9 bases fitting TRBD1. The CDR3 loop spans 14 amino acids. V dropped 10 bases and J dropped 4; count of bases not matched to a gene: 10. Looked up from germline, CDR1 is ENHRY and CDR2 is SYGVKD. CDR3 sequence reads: CATTRTGDGTEAFF. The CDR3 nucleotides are TGTGCCACTACCCGGACAGGGGACGGCACTGAAGCTTTCTTT.

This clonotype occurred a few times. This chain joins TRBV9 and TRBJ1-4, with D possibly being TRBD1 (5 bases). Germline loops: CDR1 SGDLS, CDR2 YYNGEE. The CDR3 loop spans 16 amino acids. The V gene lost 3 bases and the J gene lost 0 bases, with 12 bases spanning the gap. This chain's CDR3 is CASSEGTKATNEKLFF. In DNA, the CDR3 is TGTGCCAGCAGCGAGGGGACTAAAGCAACTAATGAAAAACTGTTTTTT.